This T cell receptor (beta chain) stems from a study of T cells in Graves' hyperthyroidism and ophthalmopathy. Findings and limits, study-wide: Most thyroid clonotypes expanded above 0.001 appeared in blood too.

This clonotype was detected many times. What it binds is unknown. It was RNA transcripts that yielded the amplified TCR beta CDR3 regions. Researchers ran a first-round RT-PCR on the TCR CDR3 using the HTBI primer set. TCRdb redid the calling of the multiplex PCR reads with MiXCR, one entry per CDR3 protein. Among about 350,000 distinct CDR3 sequences listed, 14% were seen once. The germline V gene has CDR1 SNHLY and CDR2 FYNNEI. V was clipped by 6 bases and J by 4 bases, with 7 bases between them. This CDR3 has 12 residues. This chain uses TRBV2 with TRBJ2-1; D is ambiguous. The sequence derives from a woman under 40 with Graves' hyperthyroidism. The sequencing input was blood. The CDR3 region is CASRGNYNEQFF. The DNA of the CDR3 is TGTGCCAGCAGAGGGAATTACAATGAGCAGTTCTTC.